The 21 T cell receptor beta chains below were found in one sample sequenced in a study of T cell responses to AZD1222 COVID-19 vaccine. This table comes from immunoSEQ multiplex PCR, and its TCRdb copy is limited to in-frame clones, with some not included. The sample has more than 150,000 clones; 94% are singletons. This material consisted of peripheral blood, taken on day 0 of AZD1222 vaccination. The receptors were gathered from an adult in good health.

The chain carries TRBV29-1 and TRBJ1-2; 8 nucleotides line up with TRBD1. CDR1 is SQVTM and CDR2 is ANQGSEA in the germline V gene. The V segment lost 6 bases and the J segment 7 bases; nucleotides outside the gene matches: 10. The CDR3 loop spans 13 amino acids. CDR3 sequence reads: CSVDTGGRGGYTF. The CDR3 nucleotides are TGCAGCGTAGACACAGGGGGACGGGGTGGCTACACCTTC.

The chain joins TRBV29-1 to TRBJ1-1; D gene uncertain. With 4 bases removed from V and 7 bases from J, the gap between germline ends came to 19 bases. Germline V CDR1 and CDR2: SQVTM, ANQGSEA. The CDR3 loop spans 14 amino acids. This CDR3 reads CSVGERGKNFEAFF. DNA for the CDR3: TGCAGCGTTGGGGAACGAGGGAAGAACTTTGAAGCTTTCTTT.

The chain is built from TRBV7-8 and TRBJ1-1; no firm D call. This CDR3 contains 16 residues. The germline V gene encodes CDR1 SGHVS and CDR2 FQNEAQ. The V and J ends lost 3 bases and 1 base respectively, with 15 bases between them. CDR3 in amino acids: CASSFMLREPNTEAFF. The CDR3 nucleotides are TGTGCCAGCAGCTTTATGTTAAGGGAGCCGAACACTGAAGCTTTCTTT.

V gene TRBV2 combines with J gene TRBJ1-2, with no clear D. The ends were cut back, 0 bases at V and 7 bases at J, with 3 bases in the middle. This CDR3 contains 11 residues. Germline V gene data show CDR1 as SNHLY and CDR2 as FYNNEI. CDR3 region: CASSEAGGYTF. CDR3 DNA: TGTGCCAGCAGTGAAGCGGGTGGCTACACCTTC.

This chain connects TRBV9 to TRBJ2-3; D ambiguous. Trimming cost V 2 bases and J 3 bases, with 13 bases left between them. The CDR3 covers 15 residues. Per the germline V gene, CDR1 is SGDLS and CDR2 is YYNGEE. The CDR3 loop reads CASSVQATLTDTQYF. Written as DNA, the CDR3 is TGTGCCAGCAGCGTGCAGGCGACCCTAACAGATACGCAGTATTTT.

V is TRBV9 and J is TRBJ1-1; D unclear. The germline V and J ends were trimmed by 3 bases and 1 base, with 13 bases remaining between them. Germline loops: CDR1 SGDLS, CDR2 YYNGEE. CDR3 size: 15 residues. The CDR3 DNA is TGTGCCAGCAGCGGAATTGACGGTGAGAACACTGAAGCTTTCTTT. It is translated as CASSGIDGENTEAFF.

This rearrangement joins TRBV28 to TRBJ1-3; D not resolved. V gave up 8 bases and J gave up 2 bases, with 10 bases separating them. The CDR3 is 13 amino acids. The germline gives CDR1 MDHEN, CDR2 SYDVKM. The CDR3 sequence is CASVGRAGNTIYF. CDR3 sequence (DNA): TGTGCCAGCGTGGGGAGGGCTGGAAACACCATATATTTT.

The chain joins TRBV6-1 to TRBJ2-2; 8 bases map to TRBD2. CDR1 is MNHNS and CDR2 is SASEGT in the germline V gene. This CDR3 is built from 15 residues. The V gene end was trimmed by 2 bases and the J gene end by 5 bases; junction bases not matched to a gene: 4. The CDR3 DNA reads TGTGCCAGCAGTGAATGGGTAGCGGGAACCGGGGAGCTGTTTTTT. Amino acids: CASSEWVAGTGELFF.

The rearrangement links TRBV5-5 to TRBJ2-2, with D tentatively TRBD2 (6 bases). This CDR3 is built from 14 residues. CDR1 is SGHKS, CDR2 YYEKEE, per germline (reference sequence). V lost 3 bases to trimming and J lost 7 bases, with 13 bases between them. The CDR3 loop reads CASSSPGLGGELFF. The CDR3 nucleotides are TGTGCCAGCAGCTCCCCGGGACTTGGCGGGGAGCTGTTTTTT.

This CDR3 reads CASSESLPAGETQYF. In DNA form, the CDR3 reads TGTGCCAGCAGTGAATCCCTCCCAGCCGGAGAGACCCAGTACTTC. V usage is TRBV6-1 and J usage is TRBJ2-5, with unresolved D. This CDR3 has 15 residues. Germline lookup yields CDR1 MNHNS and CDR2 SASEGT. V shed 2 bases and J shed 4 bases, with 14 bases lying between them.

The rearrangement joins TRBV5-1 to TRBJ1-3, with D uncertain. The CDR3 has 12 amino acids. The germline V gene has CDR1 SGHRS and CDR2 YFSETQ. Deletions cut 2 bases from V and 8 bases from J, with 8 bases between. In nucleotides, the CDR3 is TGCGCCAGCAGCTTCCGGGGAGACACCATATATTTT. Translation: CASSFRGDTIYF.

CDR3 coding DNA: TGTGCCAGCAGTGCTTTCGACAGGGGCAATGAGCAGTTCTTC. Its translation is CASSAFDRGNEQFF. The gene calls are TRBV2 and TRBJ2-1; 8 nucleotides line up with TRBD1. CDR1 SNHLY and CDR2 FYNNEI come from the germline V gene. The CDR3 spans 14 residues. Trimming removed 4 bases from V and 6 bases from J; junction bases left unmatched: 5. The full variable domain, with the rest looked up from reference TRBV2 and TRBJ2-1, is EPEVTQTPSHQVTQMGQEVILRCVPISNHLYFYWYRQILGQKVEFLVSFYNNEISEKSEIFDDQFSVERPDGSNFTLKIRSTKLEDSAMYFCASSAFDRGNEQFFGPGTRLTVL.

The J gene is TRBJ2-5, the V gene TRBV12-3 or TRBV12-4, with 7 bases identical to TRBD2. The junction had 5 bases not matched to a gene; V was cut back by 5 bases and J by 5 bases. The CDR3 has 13 residues. DNA of the CDR3: TGTGCCAGCAGTCTGAGCGGGATTGAGACCCAGTACTTC. This encodes CASSLSGIETQYF.

The chain joins TRBV6-1 to TRBJ2-7; D ambiguous. Germline CDR1 is MNHNS and CDR2 is SASEGT. The length of the CDR3 is 13 residues. V shed 2 bases and J shed 2 bases, with 7 bases lying between them. The CDR3: CASSENSPYEQYF. CDR3 nucleotide sequence: TGTGCCAGCAGTGAAAACAGTCCCTACGAGCAGTACTTC.

This sequence joins TRBV27 and TRBJ1-1; tentatively, D is TRBD1 (6 bases). V was trimmed by 3 bases and J by 5 bases, leaving 10 bases between them. This CDR3 has 13 amino acids. Germline CDR1 reads MNHEY; CDR2 reads SMNVEV (reference sequence). The CDR3 coding sequence is TGTGCCAGCAGTTTCCTCCAGGGGACTGAAGCTTTCTTT. It yields the protein CASSFLQGTEAFF.

The rearrangement uses TRBV29-1 and TRBJ2-7; D may correspond to TRBD1 or TRBD2 (6 bases each). CDR1 is SQVTM and CDR2 is ANQGSEA in the germline V gene. V lost 4 bases and J 7 bases, leaving 14 bases between the germline ends. The CDR3 sequence is 12 residues long. The CDR3 DNA is TGCAGCGTTGCCTCGGGGGCTCGGGAGCAGTACTTC. Amino acid sequence: CSVASGAREQYF.

The chain joins TRBV29-1 to TRBJ1-1; D is ambiguous. The CDR3 sequence is 11 residues long. V lost 8 bases, J lost 6 bases, and 13 bases lay in between. CDR1 and CDR2 from the germline V gene are SQVTM and ANQGSEA. The CDR3: CSFQRKAEAFF. As DNA, the CDR3 is TGCAGCTTCCAGAGAAAGGCTGAAGCTTTCTTT.

The rearrangement joins TRBV6-5 to TRBJ1-4; 7 nucleotides agree with TRBD1. Losses at the gene ends were 6 bases for V and 8 bases for J; bases not matched to a gene: 9. This CDR3 contains 14 residues. Germline CDR1 MNHEY, CDR2 SVGAGI. This CDR3 reads CASRQAGGKEKLFF. The CDR3 DNA sequence: TGTGCCAGCAGGCAGGCAGGGGGAAAAGAAAAACTGTTTTTT.

The V call is TRBV29-1, the J call TRBJ2-7, with a tentative D call TRBD2 (6 bases). V was trimmed by 6 bases and J by 0 bases, leaving 9 bases between them. This CDR3 region has 12 residues. The V gene's germline CDR1 is SQVTM and CDR2 ANQGSEA. The CDR3 protein is CSVTGASYEQYF. The DNA of the CDR3 is TGCAGCGTAACGGGAGCCTCCTACGAGCAGTACTTC.

This clone showed up just once. The genes are TRBV19 and TRBJ2-7; 9 bases line up with TRBD1. CDR3 size: 15 residues. The V gene's germline CDR1 is LNHDA and CDR2 SQIVND (reference sequence). With 5 bases clipped from V and 5 bases from J, the junction kept 10 bases outside the gene matches. CDR3 DNA sequence: TGTGCCAGTAGTCCCCGGGACAGGGCCCCTCACGAGCAGTACTTC. This gives the protein CASSPRDRAPHEQYF. Supplemented by reference TRBV19 and TRBJ2-7, the full variable domain reads DGGITQSPKYLFRKEGQNVTLSCEQNLNHDAMYWYRQDPGQGLRLIYYSQIVNDFQKGDIAEGYSVSREKKESFPLTVTSAQKNPTAFYLCASSPRDRAPHEQYFGPGTRLTVT.

This chain connects TRBV4-3 to TRBJ2-7; the match to TRBD2 covers 8 bases. The germline V gene has CDR1 LGHNA and CDR2 YSLEER. V gave up 5 bases and J gave up 0 bases; unmatched junction bases: 6. The CDR3 covers 15 residues. As DNA, the CDR3 is TGCGCCAGCAGCACCCTAGCGGGTAGCTCCTACGAGCAGTACTTC. Translation: CASSTLAGSSYEQYF.